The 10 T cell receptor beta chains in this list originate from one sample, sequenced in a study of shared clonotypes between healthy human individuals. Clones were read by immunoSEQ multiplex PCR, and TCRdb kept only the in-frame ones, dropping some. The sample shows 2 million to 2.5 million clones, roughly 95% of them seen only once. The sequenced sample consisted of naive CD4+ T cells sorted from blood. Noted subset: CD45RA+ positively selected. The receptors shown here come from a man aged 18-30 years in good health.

The DNA for the CDR3 is TGTGCCAGCAGTGCCGGCCCTCCCTACGAGCAGTACTTC. It encodes CASSAGPPYEQYF. The chain links TRBV2 to TRBJ2-7; D call uncertain. Trimming left V 4 bases short and J 2 bases short, with 9 bases between. Germline assignment: CDR1 SNHLY and CDR2 FYNNEI. This CDR3 contains 13 residues.

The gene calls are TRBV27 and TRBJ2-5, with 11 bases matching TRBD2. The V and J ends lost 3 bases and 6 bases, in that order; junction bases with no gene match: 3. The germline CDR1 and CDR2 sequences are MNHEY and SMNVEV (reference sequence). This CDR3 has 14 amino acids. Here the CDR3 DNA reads TGTGCCAGCAGTTTTAGCGGGGGGGCGAAGACCCAGTACTTC. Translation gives CASSFSGGAKTQYF.

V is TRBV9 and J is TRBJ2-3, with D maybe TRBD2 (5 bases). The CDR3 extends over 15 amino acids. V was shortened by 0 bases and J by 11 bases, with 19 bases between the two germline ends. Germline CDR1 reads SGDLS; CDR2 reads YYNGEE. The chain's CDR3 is CASSVAATSGAGQYF. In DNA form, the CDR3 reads TGTGCCAGCAGCGTAGCGGCCACGTCCGGCGCGGGGCAGTATTTT.

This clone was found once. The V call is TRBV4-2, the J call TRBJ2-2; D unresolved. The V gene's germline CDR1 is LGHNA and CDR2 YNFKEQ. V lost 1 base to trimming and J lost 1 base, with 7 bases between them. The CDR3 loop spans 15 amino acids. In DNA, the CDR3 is TGTGCCAGCAGCCAAGGCCTGGAGAACACCGGGGAGCTGTTTTTT. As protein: CASSQGLENTGELFF.

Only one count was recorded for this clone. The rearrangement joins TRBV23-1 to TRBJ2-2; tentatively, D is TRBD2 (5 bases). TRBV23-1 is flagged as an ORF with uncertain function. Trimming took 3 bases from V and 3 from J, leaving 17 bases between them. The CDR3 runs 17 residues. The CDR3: CASSHNKPRVDTGELFF. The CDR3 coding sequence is TGCGCCAGCAGTCATAATAAACCGCGGGTAGACACCGGGGAGCTGTTTTTT.

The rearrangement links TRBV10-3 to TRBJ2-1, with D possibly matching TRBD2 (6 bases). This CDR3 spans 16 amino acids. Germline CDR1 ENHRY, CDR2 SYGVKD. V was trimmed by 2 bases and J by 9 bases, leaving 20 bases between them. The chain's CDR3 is CAISEPRDPHGSEQFF. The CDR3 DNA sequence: TGTGCCATCAGTGAGCCGCGGGACCCCCATGGGAGTGAGCAGTTCTTC.

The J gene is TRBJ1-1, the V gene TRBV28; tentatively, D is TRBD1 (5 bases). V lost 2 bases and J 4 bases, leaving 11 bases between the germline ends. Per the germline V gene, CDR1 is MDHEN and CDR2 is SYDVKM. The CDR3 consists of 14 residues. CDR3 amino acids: CASSLQGMGTEAFF. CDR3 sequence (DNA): TGTGCCAGCAGTTTACAGGGTATGGGCACTGAAGCTTTCTTT.

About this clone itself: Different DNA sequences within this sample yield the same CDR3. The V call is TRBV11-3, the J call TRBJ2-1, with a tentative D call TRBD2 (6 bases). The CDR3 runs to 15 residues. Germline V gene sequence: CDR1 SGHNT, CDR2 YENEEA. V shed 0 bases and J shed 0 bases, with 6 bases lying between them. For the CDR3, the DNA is TGTGCCAGCAGCTTAGACGGGGGCTCCTACAATGAGCAGTTCTTC. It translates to CASSLDGGSYNEQFF.

The CDR3 reads CASKGEARVEQYF. The CDR3 nucleotides read TGTGCCAGCAAGGGGGAGGCTCGAGTCGAGCAGTACTTC. The chain links TRBV2 to TRBJ2-7; perhaps D is TRBD1 or TRBD2 (6 bases each). This CDR3 region has 13 residues. The V end was cut by 7 bases, the J end by 6 bases, with 16 bases between. Germline CDR1 and CDR2: SNHLY and FYNNEI. Full variable domain (rest looked up from reference TRBV2 and TRBJ2-7): EPEVTQTPSHQVTQMGQEVILRCVPISNHLYFYWYRQILGQKVEFLVSFYNNEISEKSEIFDDQFSVERPDGSNFTLKIRSTKLEDSAMYFCASKGEARVEQYFGPGTRLTVT.

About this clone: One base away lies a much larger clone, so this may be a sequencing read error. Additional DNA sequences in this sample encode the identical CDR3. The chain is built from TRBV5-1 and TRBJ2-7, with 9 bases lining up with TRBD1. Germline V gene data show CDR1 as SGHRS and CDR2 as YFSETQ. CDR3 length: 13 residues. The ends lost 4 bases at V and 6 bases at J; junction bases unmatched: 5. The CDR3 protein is CASSLGQGGEQYF. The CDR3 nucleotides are TGCGCCAGCAGCCTGGGACAGGGAGGCGAGCAGTACTTC.